This TCR beta chain derives from a study of radiation and T cells in renal cell carcinoma. Whole-study results and caveats: Dominant CDR3 motifs occupied more repertoire in irradiated than control tumors.

This clone appeared once. Its antigen is undetermined. Described treatment: treatment-naive control, cytoreductive nephrectomy. Control tumors came from treatment-naive patients without prior radiation. The V gene's germline CDR1 is MNHEY and CDR2 SVGAGI. Trimming cost V 1 base and J 0 bases; bases outside gene matches: 3. CDR3 length: 16 amino acids. The protocol was immunoSEQ multiplex PCR, while the TCRdb copy is restricted to in-frame clones and leaves out a portion. The sample carries fewer than 25,000 clones, around half recorded once. The sample here was tumor tissue, taken from a patient whose treatment was nephrectomy without radiotherapy. The sequence was collected from a human donor with renal cell carcinoma. The chain recombines TRBV6-5 with TRBJ1-3; 7 bases map to TRBD1. CDR3 DNA sequence: TGTGCCAGCAGTTACTGGGACAGTTTCTCTGGAAACACCATATATTTT. Translated: CASSYWDSFSGNTIYF.